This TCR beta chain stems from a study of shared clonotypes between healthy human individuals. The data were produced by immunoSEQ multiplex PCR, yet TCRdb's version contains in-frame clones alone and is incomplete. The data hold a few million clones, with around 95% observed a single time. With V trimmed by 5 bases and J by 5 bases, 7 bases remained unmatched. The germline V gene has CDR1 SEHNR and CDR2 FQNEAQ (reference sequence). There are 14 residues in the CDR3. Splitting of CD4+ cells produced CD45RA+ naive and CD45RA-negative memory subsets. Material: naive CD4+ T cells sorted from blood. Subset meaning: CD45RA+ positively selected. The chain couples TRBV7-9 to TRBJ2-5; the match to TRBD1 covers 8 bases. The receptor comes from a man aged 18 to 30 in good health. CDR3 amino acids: CASSPPGGWETQYF. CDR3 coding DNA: TGTGCCAGCAGCCCCCCAGGGGGCTGGGAGACCCAGTACTTC.